This record concerns one T cell receptor (beta chain) sequence. What it recognizes is unknown. Unmatched junction bases numbered 2, after V lost 2 bases and J lost 6 bases. Per the germline V gene, CDR1 is SGHNT and CDR2 is YYREEE (reference sequence). This CDR3 comprises 15 residues. The data are from a study of cytomegalovirus exposure and HLA in healthy donors. Study results and limitations: Relative to the approximately 700-donor mean, N-insertions were reportedly fewer in an Asian-associated ancestry cluster in a later analysis.

The PCR contained 60 Vbeta and 13 Jbeta primers. Some clones are missing from TCRdb's copy, which holds only in-frame ones; the method was immunoSEQ multiplex PCR. The data contain approximately 82,000 clones, around two thirds of them singletons. The source of this sequence is a woman in her thirties in good health and CMV-seropositive. Sequencing was performed on PBMCs. The rearrangement links TRBV5-4 to TRBJ2-3; 14 bases fit TRBD2. The CDR3 sequence: CASSFGTSGGDTQYF. Written as DNA, the CDR3 is TGTGCCAGCAGCTTCGGGACTAGCGGGGGTGATACGCAGTATTTT.